The entry below describes one T cell receptor (beta chain). The source of the sample is a study of PD-1 blockade in classical Hodgkin lymphoma. The data were produced by immunoSEQ multiplex PCR, yet TCRdb's version contains in-frame clones alone and is incomplete. This sample has under 80,000 clones, with over 90% found just once. CDR1 MDHEN and CDR2 SYDVKM come from the germline V gene. V lost 7 bases and J lost 3, with 7 bases in between. This CDR3 is 13 amino acids long. Time point in this sample: newly diagnosed, previously untreated cHL patient sample. Specimen: peripheral blood mononuclear cells (PBMCs). The sequence came from a human donor with classical Hodgkin lymphoma. The genes are TRBV28 and TRBJ1-6; D unclear. Here the CDR3 reads CASTQIYNSPLHF. The CDR3 coding sequence is TGTGCCAGCACACAGATCTATAATTCACCCCTCCACTTT.